The following is a T cell receptor (beta chain) sequence with its context. Its antigen has not been determined. Per-base qualities were not stored, and no clone one base away is much larger. Interpreted using the paper, the time point label stands for: after neoadjuvant nivolumab, at surgical resection. Patients were newly diagnosed with stage II-IVA oral cavity squamous cell carcinoma and had received no prior systemic or radiation treatment. Everyone in the cohort had locally advanced, HPV-negative oral cavity squamous cell carcinoma. Peripheral blood mononuclear cells were analyzed directly and were not maintained or expanded in culture. Samples came from a longitudinal correlative study of a single-arm phase II trial of neoadjuvant nivolumab in oral cavity squamous cell carcinoma. Genomic DNA-based TCRbeta sequencing was performed on subject-matched pre- and post-treatment PBMCs and tumors from three responders and three non-responders. Peripheral blood mononuclear cells were collected once before nivolumab treatment and again after treatment, at the time of surgery. Genomic DNA was isolated from PBMCs using the Maxwell RSC DNA from Cells kit.

The sample belongs to a study of neoadjuvant anti-PD-1 for oral cavity cancer (dated by TCRdb to about 2021). In the study overall: Before undergoing curative-intent surgical resection, most patients got three to four biweekly nivolumab doses at 3 mg/kg. The parent correlative cohort included approximately twelve patients, with an approximately 35% response rate. A fourth nivolumab dose was given around day 43 to patients without progression, and definitive surgical resection was performed in those patients on days 50-56. Under RECIST 1.1, patients with complete response, partial response or stable disease were classed as responders, and patients with progression were classed as non-responders.

Its CDR3 holds 16 amino acids, cysteine through phenylalanine. Only the CDR3 DNA is retained, 48 bases long and in frame from the first base. CDR1 and CDR2, looked up from the germline V gene, are SGHRS and YFSETQ. V trim: 4 bases; J trim: 2 bases; unmatched bases: 4. PBMC libraries used mostly approximately 450 ng of input genomic DNA for deep sequencing, with six replicates per sample. Following the manufacturer's instructions, the team built TCRbeta libraries using the immunoSEQ hsTCRbeta kit. Sequencing of the completed libraries took place using an Illumina NovaSeq 6000 S4 flow cell after they had been pooled to approximately 3 nM. In the original analysis: Raw data preprocessing and quality control were performed with the immunoSEQ Analyzer. The analysis was limited to productive rearrangements, and each clonotype was defined by a unique CDR3 amino acid sequence. Repertoire clonality was estimated as the Gini-Simpson index, which was computed with the R package tcR. Gini indices were compared with Student's t test, and associations with tumor size change were assessed by Pearson correlation. As stored in TCRdb, this immuneACCESS dataset retains in-frame rearrangements with V and J assigned. A fraction of the clones does not appear; measured against another copy, unresolved V genes explain less than half of the discrepancy, and the remainder lacks a known reason. V, J and clone size are taken as reported in that table, and D and trimming were inferred from the DNA itself. A total of about 14,000 clones appear in this sample, around 70% of them only once. More than 3% of the sample is taken by the ten largest.

Beyond this particular receptor, the publication reports: The TCR analyses had only three patients in each response group, and the authors called for validation in larger cohorts. Higher pretreatment blood Treg/Th17 ratios correlated with both higher pretreatment blood TCRbeta clonality and lower post-treatment tumor TCRbeta clonality. After neoadjuvant nivolumab, non-responders showed significantly higher T cell clonality (Gini index) in PBMCs than responders did.

This sample comprised PBMCs, obtained after nivolumab (anti-PD-1) treatment. Here the chain combines TRBV5-1 and TRBJ2-2; the central 11 bases match TRBD2. The receptor comes from a person aged 35-79 years with oral cavity squamous cell carcinoma. The nucleotide sequence is TGCGCCAGCAGCCCGGGGACTAGCGGCAACACCGGGGAGCTGTTTTTT. This is translated as CASSPGTSGNTGELFF.